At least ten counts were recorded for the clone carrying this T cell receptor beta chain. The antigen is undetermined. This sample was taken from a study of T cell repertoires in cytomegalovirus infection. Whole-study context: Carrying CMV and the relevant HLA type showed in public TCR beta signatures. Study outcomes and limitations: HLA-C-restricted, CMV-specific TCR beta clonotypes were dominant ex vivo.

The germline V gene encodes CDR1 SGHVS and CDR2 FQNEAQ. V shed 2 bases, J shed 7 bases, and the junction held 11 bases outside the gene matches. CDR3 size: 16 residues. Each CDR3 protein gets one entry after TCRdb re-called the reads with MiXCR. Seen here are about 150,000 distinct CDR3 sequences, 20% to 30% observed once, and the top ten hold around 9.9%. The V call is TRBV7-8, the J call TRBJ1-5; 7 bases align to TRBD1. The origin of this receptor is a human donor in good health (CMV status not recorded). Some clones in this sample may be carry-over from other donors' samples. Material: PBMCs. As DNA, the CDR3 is TGTGCCAGCAGCTTATCCACACAGGGGATAAGACAGCCCCAGCATTTT. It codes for CASSLSTQGIRQPQHF.